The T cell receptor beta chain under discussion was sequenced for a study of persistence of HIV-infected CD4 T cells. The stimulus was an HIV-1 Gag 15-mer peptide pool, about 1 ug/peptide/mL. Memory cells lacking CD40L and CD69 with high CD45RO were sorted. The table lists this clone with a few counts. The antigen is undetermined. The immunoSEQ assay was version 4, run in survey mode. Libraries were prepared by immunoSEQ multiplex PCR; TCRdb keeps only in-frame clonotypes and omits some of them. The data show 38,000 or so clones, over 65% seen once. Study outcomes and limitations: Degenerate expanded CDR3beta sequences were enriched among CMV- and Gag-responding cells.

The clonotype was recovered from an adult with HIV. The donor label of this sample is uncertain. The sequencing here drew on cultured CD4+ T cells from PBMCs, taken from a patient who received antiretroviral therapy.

CDR3 amino acids: CASSFVGGGYTF. In DNA form, the CDR3 reads TGTGCCAGCAGTTTTGTGGGAGGTGGCTACACCTTC. The gene calls are TRBV12-3 or TRBV12-4 and TRBJ1-2; D remains unclear. V shed 3 bases and J shed 7 bases, with 9 bases lying between them. The CDR3 runs 12 residues.